A single sample is the source of the 29 T cell receptor beta chains below, sequenced in a study of radiotherapy plus CTLA-4 blockade in lung cancer. Measured with immunoSEQ multiplex PCR; TCRdb has only the in-frame clones, and not every one. The profile shows 80,000 to 95,000 clones, roughly four fifths of them singletons. The starting material was peripheral blood, obtained from a patient treated with radiotherapy plus ipilimumab. These receptor sequences come from a human donor with non-small cell lung cancer that progressed on radiotherapy plus ipilimumab.

The sample holds one count of this clone. The V gene is TRBV4-1, the J gene TRBJ2-7; 13 positions agree with TRBD2. Germline CDR1 and CDR2: MGHRA and YSYEKL. This CDR3 spans 17 amino acids. V lost 4 bases, J lost 7 bases, and 13 bases stayed unmatched. Here the CDR3 reads CASSPTSGRAQDGEQYV. The CDR3, as DNA: TGCGCCAGCAGCCCAACTAGCGGGAGGGCCCAGGACGGGGAGCAGTACGTC.

V usage is TRBV5-8 and J usage is TRBJ1-4; 8 bases agree with TRBD1. There are 13 residues in the CDR3. From germline, CDR1 is SGHTS and CDR2 YDEGEE. The junction had 4 bases not matched to a gene; V was cut back by 4 bases and J by 8 bases. The CDR3: CASSTGGAEKLFF. The CDR3 nucleotides are TGTGCCAGCAGCACAGGGGGGGCGGAAAAACTGTTTTTT.

The chain links TRBV29-1 to TRBJ2-7; D uncertain. Trimming cost V 4 bases and J 6 bases, with 7 bases left between them. The CDR3 length is 10 residues. Germline V lookup: CDR1 SQVTM, CDR2 ANQGSEA. The DNA of the CDR3 is TGCAGCGTTGGGGGTGTCGAGCAGTACTTC. This translates into CSVGGVEQYF.

This chain uses TRBV5-1 with TRBJ1-1; D not certain. V was cut by 2 bases and J by 1 base, with 6 bases left in between. Germline loops: CDR1 SGHRS, CDR2 YFSETQ. CDR3 length equals 13 residues. The CDR3 DNA is TGCGCCAGCAGCTTTTGGGAGAACACTGAAGCTTTCTTT. Amino acids: CASSFWENTEAFF.

The chain is built from TRBV7-9 and TRBJ2-7; 8 bases match TRBD1. Germline-derived CDR1 and CDR2 are SEHNR and FQNEAQ (reference sequence). V dropped 1 base and J dropped 5; count of bases not matched to a gene: 4. CDR3 length: 14 residues. Here the CDR3 reads CASSLGTGSNEQYF. CDR3 nucleotide sequence: TGTGCCAGCAGCTTAGGGACAGGGTCCAACGAGCAGTACTTC.

The chain carries TRBV28 and TRBJ1-1; tentatively, D is TRBD1 (5 bases). The germline gives CDR1 MDHEN, CDR2 SYDVKM. The CDR3 sequence is 18 residues long. Between the trimmed V and J ends, which lost 4 bases and 5 bases, there was a span of 26 bases. The CDR3 nucleotides read TGTGCCAGCAGTTCGATCGGGACCGAGATTCCCAATTTTACTGAAGCTTTCTTT. Protein sequence: CASSSIGTEIPNFTEAFF.

This rearrangement joins TRBV28 to TRBJ2-7, with TRBD2 matching 13 bases. Germline V gene sequence: CDR1 MDHEN, CDR2 SYDVKM. This CDR3 is built from 18 residues. The ends lost 5 bases at V and 0 bases at J; junction bases unmatched: 10. The CDR3 DNA is TGTGCCAGCAGTGGGGGACGGCGGACTAGCGGGAGCTCCTACGAGCAGTACTTC. The encoded protein is CASSGGRRTSGSSYEQYF.

The rearrangement joins TRBV30 to TRBJ1-5; weak D call: TRBD1 (5 bases). The V end was cut by 5 bases, the J end by 5 bases, with 13 bases between. This CDR3 contains 13 residues. Germline V gives CDR1 GTSNPN, CDR2 SVGIG (reference sequence). The CDR3: CAWGRSRDQPQHF. CDR3 coding DNA: TGTGCCTGGGGCCGAAGCAGGGATCAGCCCCAGCATTTT.

The chain carries TRBV6-1 and TRBJ2-7; D call uncertain. Trimming stripped 5 bases from V and 2 bases from J, with 7 bases between. The CDR3 has 12 amino acids. CDR1 and CDR2 (germline): MNHNS, SASEGT. CDR3: CASSIRAYEQYF. As DNA, the CDR3 is TGTGCCAGCAGTATACGGGCCTACGAGCAGTACTTC.

This rearrangement joins TRBV7-3 to TRBJ2-5; 8 nucleotides align to TRBD2. The CDR3 totals 16 residues. Trimming at V came to 5 bases and at J to 5 bases, leaving 13 bases not matched to a gene. CDR1 and CDR2 from the germline V gene are SGHTA and FQGTGA. The chain's CDR3 is CASSPTYRGGLETQYF. In DNA form, the CDR3 reads TGTGCCAGCAGCCCAACCTACCGGGGGGGTCTGGAGACCCAGTACTTC.

The chain carries TRBV4-1 and TRBJ2-5; 7 bases are shared with TRBD2. Trimming at V came to 3 bases and at J to 5 bases, leaving 9 bases not matched to a gene. The CDR3 runs 15 residues. The V gene's germline CDR1 is MGHRA and CDR2 YSYEKL. The DNA of the CDR3 is TGCGCCAGCAGCCATCCCGGGACCGGGGGGGAGACCCAGTACTTC. This gives the protein CASSHPGTGGETQYF.

This clone turned up a few times. The chain recombines TRBV29-1 with TRBJ2-7; TRBD2 is a possible D gene (5 bases). Trimming left V 4 bases short and J 2 bases short, with 12 bases between. CDR1 is SQVTM, CDR2 ANQGSEA, per germline. The CDR3 runs to 13 residues. CDR3 protein: CSVGERLTYEQYF. In DNA, the CDR3 is TGCAGCGTTGGGGAGAGGTTAACCTACGAGCAGTACTTC.

A few counts support this clone. This chain uses TRBV30 with TRBJ2-1; D gene ambiguous. The CDR3 consists of 13 residues. Germline V CDR1 and CDR2: GTSNPN, SVGIG (reference sequence). V shed 8 bases and J shed 0 bases, with 11 bases lying between them. The DNA of the CDR3 is TGTGCCGGCCGGGTCCCCTCCTACAATGAGCAGTTCTTC. Translated: CAGRVPSYNEQFF.

The V gene is TRBV5-6, the J gene TRBJ1-5, with D maybe TRBD1 (6 bases). From germline, CDR1 is SGHDT and CDR2 YYEEEE. CDR3 length: 14 residues. Trimming cost V 0 bases and J 8 bases, with 12 bases left between them. CDR3 nucleotides: TGTGCCAGCAGCTTGGCCGGGGGCGCGGAGCCCCAGCATTTT. Residues: CASSLAGGAEPQHF. Using reference TRBV5-6 and TRBJ1-5 for the parts outside the CDR3, the full variable domain is DAGVTQSPTHLIKTRGQQVTLRCSPKSGHDTVSWYQQALGQGPQFIFQYYEEEERQRGNFPDRFSGHQFPNYSSELNVNALLLGDSALYLCASSLAGGAEPQHFGDGTRLSIL.

The chain couples TRBV28 to TRBJ2-7; D gene uncertain. The CDR3 totals 14 residues. V was pared by 1 base and J by 5 bases, with 12 bases between. CDR1 and CDR2 (germline): MDHEN, SYDVKM. The CDR3, as DNA: TGTGCCAGCAGTTTATCTGGGATCGGCCACGAGCAGTACTTC. Its protein product is CASSLSGIGHEQYF.

The gene calls are TRBV19 and TRBJ1-5, with unresolved D. Germline lookup yields CDR1 LNHDA and CDR2 SQIVND (reference sequence). The CDR3 totals 14 residues. V was shortened by 3 bases and J by 1 base, with 7 bases between the two germline ends. The CDR3 sequence is CASSIYDSNQPQHF. The CDR3 DNA reads TGTGCCAGTAGTATTTACGACAGCAATCAGCCCCAGCATTTT.

The V and J genes are TRBV6-4 and TRBJ2-1; TRBD2 matches 9 bases. The CDR3 has 17 amino acids. Trimming took 2 bases from V and 8 from J; bases not matched to a gene: 13. CDR1 is MRHNA and CDR2 is SNTAGT in the germline V gene. CDR3 nucleotides: TGTGCCAGCAGTGACCCTCCTATTCTAGCGGGACTCCATGAGCAGTTCTTC. Its protein is CASSDPPILAGLHEQFF.

The chain links TRBV9 to TRBJ2-3; no firm D call. The CDR3 runs 14 residues. Trimming removed 0 bases from V and 4 bases from J, with 9 bases in between. From germline, CDR1 is SGDLS and CDR2 YYNGEE. The CDR3 bases are TGTGCCAGCAGCGTAGCTGGGGTTGCAGATACGCAGTATTTT. Amino acids: CASSVAGVADTQYF.

This sequence joins TRBV10-1 and TRBJ2-1, with 7 bases aligning to TRBD2. V was pared by 3 bases and J by 12 bases, with 8 bases of the junction left unmatched. The germline gives CDR1 WNHNN, CDR2 SYGVQD (reference sequence). The CDR3 is 13 amino acids. The CDR3 loop is CASSDYTSVGQFF. DNA of the CDR3: TGCGCCAGCAGTGACTATACTAGCGTCGGGCAGTTCTTC.

This chain links TRBV30 with TRBJ1-5; 7 bases map to TRBD1. There are 14 residues in the CDR3. The germline V gene has CDR1 GTSNPN and CDR2 SVGIG (reference sequence). V trimming: 5 bases; J trimming: 6 bases; junction bases outside the gene matches: 10. The CDR3 loop reads CAWAYRGGGQPQHF. The CDR3 DNA follows: TGTGCCTGGGCTTACAGGGGAGGCGGTCAGCCCCAGCATTTT.

The chain uses TRBV9 and TRBJ1-2; TRBD1 matches at 7 bases. Germline V gives CDR1 SGDLS, CDR2 YYNGEE. V lost 5 bases, J lost 4 bases, and 11 bases stayed unmatched. This CDR3 is 15 amino acids long. The chain's CDR3 is CASSGDRDSPYGYTF. The CDR3 DNA reads TGTGCCAGCAGTGGAGACCGGGACAGTCCCTATGGCTACACCTTC.

The CDR3 region is CASSNTGTGSDEQYF. DNA for the CDR3: TGTGCCAGCAGTAATACCGGGACAGGGAGTGACGAGCAGTACTTC. The chain combines TRBV27 with TRBJ2-5; 9 positions agree with TRBD1. Near its end, the DNA agrees better with TRBJ2-7, so the J call may be wrong. This CDR3 is built from 15 residues. CDR1 is MNHEY, CDR2 SMNVEV, per germline (reference sequence).

The gene calls are TRBV28 and TRBJ2-1; 8 positions match TRBD1. V trimming: 6 bases; J trimming: 0 bases; junction bases outside the gene matches: 4. Per germline, CDR1 MDHEN and CDR2 SYDVKM. CDR3 length equals 15 residues. CDR3 bases: TGTGCCAGCAGGCCGACAGGGGCCTCCTACAATGAGCAGTTCTTC. The encoded protein is CASRPTGASYNEQFF.

The sample holds one count of this clone. The gene calls are TRBV30 and TRBJ2-3, with 10 bases fitting TRBD2. The CDR3 has 12 residues. Unmatched junction bases numbered 11, after V lost 6 bases and J lost 14 bases. Germline V gives CDR1 GTSNPN, CDR2 SVGIG (reference sequence). DNA of the CDR3: TGTGCCTGCCTAGCGGGAGTCGTCTCCTCGTATTTT. Translated, it gives CACLAGVVSSYF.

The chain links TRBV7-2 to TRBJ2-1; D not resolved. Trimming shortened V by 2 bases and J by 5 bases, and 13 bases separated the two germline ends. This CDR3 is built from 15 residues. From germline, CDR1 is SGHTA and CDR2 FQGNSA. CDR3 residues: CASSLFLMADNEQFF. CDR3 DNA: TGTGCCAGCAGCTTATTTTTAATGGCAGACAATGAGCAGTTCTTC. The variable domain in full, completed from reference TRBV7-2 and TRBJ2-1, reads GAGVSQSPSNKVTEKGKDVELRCDPISGHTALYWYRQSLGQGLEFLIYFQGNSAPDKSGLPSDRFSAERTGGSVSTLTIQRTQQEDSAVYLCASSLFLMADNEQFFGPGTRLTVL.

The chain carries TRBV7-2 and TRBJ1-1; no clear D. The CDR3 runs 15 residues. Germline CDR1 is SGHTA and CDR2 is FQGNSA. V dropped 5 bases and J dropped 0 bases, with 13 bases sitting between them. DNA for the CDR3: TGTGCCAGCAGCAGGCAGGCAGTTTTGAACACTGAAGCTTTCTTT. Translation gives CASSRQAVLNTEAFF.

The V call is TRBV27, the J call TRBJ1-1; D not resolved. Looked up from germline, CDR1 is MNHEY and CDR2 is SMNVEV (reference sequence). The V end lost 6 bases, the J end lost 2 bases, and 19 bases lay between the germline ends. The CDR3 length is 16 residues. CDR3 sequence reads: CASRSHRTGGNTEAFF. The CDR3 bases are TGTGCCAGCAGGAGCCATCGGACGGGAGGAAACACTGAAGCTTTCTTT.

V and J are TRBV5-1 and TRBJ2-5; D might be TRBD2 (6 bases). This CDR3 spans 13 amino acids. The V gene's germline CDR1 is SGHRS and CDR2 YFSETQ. Deletions cut 3 bases from V and 3 bases from J, with 9 bases between. The CDR3 nucleotides are TGCGCCAGCAGCTATGGAGGGGAAGAGACCCAGTACTTC. It encodes CASSYGGEETQYF.

This chain uses TRBV27 with TRBJ2-1; D ambiguous. The CDR3 is 16 amino acids. Germline V lookup: CDR1 MNHEY, CDR2 SMNVEV (reference sequence). V lost 6 bases and J lost 0, with 15 bases in between. CDR3 loop: CASSATYLSSYNEQFF. For the CDR3, the DNA is TGTGCCAGCAGCGCGACGTACCTTAGCTCCTACAATGAGCAGTTCTTC.